The clone carrying this T cell receptor (beta chain) showed up just once. Within the sample, other DNA sequences also encode this same CDR3. Germline assignment: CDR1 SGHRS and CDR2 YFSETQ. Between the trimmed V and J ends, which lost 0 bases and 4 bases, there was a span of 11 bases. This CDR3 region has 15 residues. The data derive from a study of shared clonotypes between healthy human individuals. Study-level background: Each donor's CD8 memory used one plate, CD8 naive two, each CD4 subset three.

Here immunoSEQ multiplex PCR was the method, and the copy in TCRdb shows in-frame clones only, minus some. The sample records more than 2 million clones, 95% being singletons. This TCR came from a young man in good health. The sequenced material came from naive CD4+ T cells sorted from blood. Subset noted: CD45RA+ positively selected. V is TRBV5-1 and J is TRBJ1-3; the D is unclear. The CDR3 coding sequence is TGCGCCAGCAGCTTGGCCGGAGGTGCCGGAAACACCATATATTTT. Residues: CASSLAGGAGNTIYF.